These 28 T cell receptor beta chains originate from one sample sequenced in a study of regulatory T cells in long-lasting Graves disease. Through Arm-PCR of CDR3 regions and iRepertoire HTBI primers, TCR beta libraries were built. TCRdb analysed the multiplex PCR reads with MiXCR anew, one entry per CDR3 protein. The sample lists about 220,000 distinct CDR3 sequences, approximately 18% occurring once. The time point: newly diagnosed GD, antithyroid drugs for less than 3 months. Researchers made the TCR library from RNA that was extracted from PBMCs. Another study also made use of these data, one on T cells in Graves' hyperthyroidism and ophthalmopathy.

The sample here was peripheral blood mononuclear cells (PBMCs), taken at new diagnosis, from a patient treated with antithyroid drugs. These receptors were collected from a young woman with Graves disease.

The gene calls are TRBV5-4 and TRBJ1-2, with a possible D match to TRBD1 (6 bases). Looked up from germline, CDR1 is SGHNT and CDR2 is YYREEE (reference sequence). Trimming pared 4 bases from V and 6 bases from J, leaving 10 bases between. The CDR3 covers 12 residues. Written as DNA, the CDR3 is TGTGCCAGCAGCATAAACAGGGATGGCTACACCTTC. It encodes CASSINRDGYTF.

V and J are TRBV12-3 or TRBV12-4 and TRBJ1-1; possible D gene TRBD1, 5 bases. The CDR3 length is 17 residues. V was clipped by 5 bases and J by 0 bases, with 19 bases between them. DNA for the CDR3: TGTGCCAGCAGTGCGGGACCGACCGGCCGGATGAACACTGAAGCTTTCTTT. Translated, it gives CASSAGPTGRMNTEAFF.

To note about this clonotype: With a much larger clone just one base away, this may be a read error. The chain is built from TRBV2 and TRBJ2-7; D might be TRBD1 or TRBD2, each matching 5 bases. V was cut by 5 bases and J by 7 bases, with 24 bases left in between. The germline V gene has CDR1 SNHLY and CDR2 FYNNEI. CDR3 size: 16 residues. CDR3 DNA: TGTGCCAGCAGTTATCCCCCCGGGGCAGGTATGCGAGAGCAGTACTTC. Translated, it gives CASSYPPGAGMREQYF.

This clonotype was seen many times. The CDR3 sequence is CASSLEQGYYEQYF. The CDR3 nucleotides read TGTGCCAGCTCTTTGGAACAGGGATACTACGAGCAGTACTTC. The chain couples TRBV2 to TRBJ2-7, with a tentative D call TRBD1 (6 bases). Germline lookup yields CDR1 SNHLY and CDR2 FYNNEI. Trimming took off 8 bases at V and 3 bases at J, with 17 bases between the two ends. The CDR3 loop spans 14 amino acids.

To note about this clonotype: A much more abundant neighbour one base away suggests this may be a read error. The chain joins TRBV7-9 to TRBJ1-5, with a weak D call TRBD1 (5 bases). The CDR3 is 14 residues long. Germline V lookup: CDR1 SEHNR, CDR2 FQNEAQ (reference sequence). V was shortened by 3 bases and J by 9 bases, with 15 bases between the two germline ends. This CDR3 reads CASSLDTVSGPQHF. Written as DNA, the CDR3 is TGTGCCAGCAGCTTGGACACTGTCTCTGGGCCCCAGCATTTT.

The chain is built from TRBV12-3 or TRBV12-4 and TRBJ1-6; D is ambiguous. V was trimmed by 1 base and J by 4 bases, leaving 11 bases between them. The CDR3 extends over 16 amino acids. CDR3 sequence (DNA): TGTGCCAGCAGTTTAGACAGACCGGCTTATAATTCACCCCTCCACTTT. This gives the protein CASSLDRPAYNSPLHF.

CDR3 nucleotide sequence: TGTGCCAGCAGTAATACTTACGAGCAGTACTTC. Protein sequence: CASSNTYEQYF. The chain couples TRBV2 to TRBJ2-7, with D hard to call. CDR3 length: 11 amino acids. Germline V gene data show CDR1 as SNHLY and CDR2 as FYNNEI. Trimming pared 5 bases from V and 4 bases from J, leaving 6 bases between.

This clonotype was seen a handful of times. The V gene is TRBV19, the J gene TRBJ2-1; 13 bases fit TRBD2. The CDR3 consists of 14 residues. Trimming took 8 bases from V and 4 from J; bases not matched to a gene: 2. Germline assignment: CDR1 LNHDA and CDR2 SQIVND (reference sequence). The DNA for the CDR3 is TGTGCCAGTGGACTAGCGGGAGTTTACAATGAGCAGTTCTTC. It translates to CASGLAGVYNEQFF.

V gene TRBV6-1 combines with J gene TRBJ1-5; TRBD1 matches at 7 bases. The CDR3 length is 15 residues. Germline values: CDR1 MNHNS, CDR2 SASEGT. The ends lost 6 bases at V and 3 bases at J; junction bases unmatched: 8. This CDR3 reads CASSRRDSFNQPQHF. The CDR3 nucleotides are TGTGCCAGCAGCAGGCGGGACAGCTTCAATCAGCCCCAGCATTTT.

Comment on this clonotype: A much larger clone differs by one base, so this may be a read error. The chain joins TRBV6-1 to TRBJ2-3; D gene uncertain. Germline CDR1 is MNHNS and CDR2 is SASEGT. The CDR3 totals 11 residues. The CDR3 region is CASSEGDTQYF. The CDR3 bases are TGTGCCAGCAGCGAAGGAGATACGCAGTATTTT.

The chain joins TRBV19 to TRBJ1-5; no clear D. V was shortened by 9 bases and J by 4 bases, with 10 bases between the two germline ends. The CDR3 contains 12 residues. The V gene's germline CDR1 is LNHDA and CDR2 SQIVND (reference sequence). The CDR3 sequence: CASRPANQPQHF. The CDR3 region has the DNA TGTGCCAGCCGACCGGCGAATCAGCCCCAGCATTTT. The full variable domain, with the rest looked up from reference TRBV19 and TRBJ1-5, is DGGITQSPKYLFRKEGQNVTLSCEQNLNHDAMYWYRQDPGQGLRLIYYSQIVNDFQKGDIAEGYSVSREKKESFPLTVTSAQKNPTAFYLCASRPANQPQHFGDGTRLSIL.

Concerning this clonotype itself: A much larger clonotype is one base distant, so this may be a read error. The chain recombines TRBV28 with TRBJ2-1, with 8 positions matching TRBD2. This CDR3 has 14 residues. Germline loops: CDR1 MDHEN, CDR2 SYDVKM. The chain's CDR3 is CVLGGGTRRNEQFF. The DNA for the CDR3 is TGTGTCCTCGGGGGGGGGACTAGAAGGAATGAGCAGTTCTTC.

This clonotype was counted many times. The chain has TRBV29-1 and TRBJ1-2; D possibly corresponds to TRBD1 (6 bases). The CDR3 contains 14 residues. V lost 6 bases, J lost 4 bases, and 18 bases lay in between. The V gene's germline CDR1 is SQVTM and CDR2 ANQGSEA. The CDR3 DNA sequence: TGCAGCGTCCCCCGGGGGGCGGCGGGCTATGGCTACACCTTC. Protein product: CSVPRGAAGYGYTF. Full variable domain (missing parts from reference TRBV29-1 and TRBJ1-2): SAVISQKPSRDICQRGTSLTIQCQVDSQVTMMFWYRQQPGQSLTLIATANQGSEATYESGFVIDKFPISRPNLTFSTLTVSNMSPEDSSIYLCSVPRGAAGYGYTFGSGTRLTVV.

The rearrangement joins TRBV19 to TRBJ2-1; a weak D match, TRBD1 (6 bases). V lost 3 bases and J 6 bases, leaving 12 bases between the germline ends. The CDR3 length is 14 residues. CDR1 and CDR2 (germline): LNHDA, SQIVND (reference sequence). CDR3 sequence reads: CASSIGVGGNEQFF. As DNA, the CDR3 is TGTGCCAGTAGTATTGGGGTAGGGGGCAATGAGCAGTTCTTC.

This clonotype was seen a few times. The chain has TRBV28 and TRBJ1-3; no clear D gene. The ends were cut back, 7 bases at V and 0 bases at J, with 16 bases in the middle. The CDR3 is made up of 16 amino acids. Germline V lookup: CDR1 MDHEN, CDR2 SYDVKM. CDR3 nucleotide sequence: TGTGCCAGCACCGAAGGAGTAGCGAACTCTGGAAACACCATATATTTT. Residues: CASTEGVANSGNTIYF. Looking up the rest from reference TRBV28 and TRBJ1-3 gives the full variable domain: DVKVTQSSRYLVKRTGEKVFLECVQDMDHENMFWYRQDPGLGLRLIYFSYDVKMKEKGDIPEGYSVSREKKERFSLILESASTNQTSMYLCASTEGVANSGNTIYFGEGSWLTVV.

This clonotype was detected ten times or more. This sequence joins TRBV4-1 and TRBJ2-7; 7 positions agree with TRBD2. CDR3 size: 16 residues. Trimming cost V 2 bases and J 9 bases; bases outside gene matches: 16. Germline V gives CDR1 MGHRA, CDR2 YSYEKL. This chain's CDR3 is CASSQPYRGVPMVQYF. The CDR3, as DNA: TGCGCCAGCAGCCAACCCTACCGGGGGGTTCCCATGGTGCAGTACTTC.

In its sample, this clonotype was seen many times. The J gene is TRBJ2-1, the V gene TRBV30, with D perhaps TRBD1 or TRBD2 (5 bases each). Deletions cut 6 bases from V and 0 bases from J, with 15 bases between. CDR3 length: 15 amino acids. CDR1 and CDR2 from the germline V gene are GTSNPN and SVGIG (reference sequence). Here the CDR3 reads CACSKARGSYNEQFF. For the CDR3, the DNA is TGTGCCTGCTCCAAAGCGAGGGGCTCCTACAATGAGCAGTTCTTC.

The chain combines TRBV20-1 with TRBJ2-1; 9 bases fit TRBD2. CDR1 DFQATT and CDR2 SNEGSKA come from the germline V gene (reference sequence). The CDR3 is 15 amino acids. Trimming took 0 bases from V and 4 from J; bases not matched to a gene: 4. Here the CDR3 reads CSARDWLAGYNEQFF. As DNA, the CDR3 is TGCAGTGCTAGAGATTGGCTAGCGGGGTACAATGAGCAGTTCTTC.

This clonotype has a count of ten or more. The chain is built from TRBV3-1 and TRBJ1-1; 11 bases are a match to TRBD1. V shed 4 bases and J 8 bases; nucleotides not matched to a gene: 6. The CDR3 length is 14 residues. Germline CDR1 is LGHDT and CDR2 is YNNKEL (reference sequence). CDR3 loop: CASSRTGGVLEAFF. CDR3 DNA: TGTGCCAGCAGCCGGACAGGGGGCGTCCTCGAAGCTTTCTTT.

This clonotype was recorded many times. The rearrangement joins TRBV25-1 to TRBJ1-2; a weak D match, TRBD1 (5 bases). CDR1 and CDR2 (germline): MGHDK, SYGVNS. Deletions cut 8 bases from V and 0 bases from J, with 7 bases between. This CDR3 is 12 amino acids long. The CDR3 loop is CASGGANYGYTF. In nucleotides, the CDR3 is TGTGCCAGCGGGGGAGCTAACTATGGCTACACCTTC.

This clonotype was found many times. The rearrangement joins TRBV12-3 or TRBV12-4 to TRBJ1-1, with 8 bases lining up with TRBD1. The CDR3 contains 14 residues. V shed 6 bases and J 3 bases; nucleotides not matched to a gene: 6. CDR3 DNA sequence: TGTGCCAGCAGAGCGGACAGGGTATACACTGAAGCTTTCTTT. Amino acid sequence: CASRADRVYTEAFF.

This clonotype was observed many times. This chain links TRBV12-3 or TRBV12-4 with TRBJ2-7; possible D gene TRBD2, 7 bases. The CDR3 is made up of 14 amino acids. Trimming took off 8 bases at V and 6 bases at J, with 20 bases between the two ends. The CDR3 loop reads CASGGGGRAREQYF. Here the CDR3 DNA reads TGTGCCAGCGGAGGGGGGGGTAGGGCCCGCGAGCAGTACTTC.

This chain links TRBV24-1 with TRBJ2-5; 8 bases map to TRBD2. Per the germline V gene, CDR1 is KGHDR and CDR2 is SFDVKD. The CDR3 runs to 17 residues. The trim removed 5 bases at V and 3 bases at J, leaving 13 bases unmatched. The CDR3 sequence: CATSANSGSLAEETQYF. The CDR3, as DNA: TGTGCCACCAGTGCCAACTCCGGATCACTAGCGGAAGAGACCCAGTACTTC.

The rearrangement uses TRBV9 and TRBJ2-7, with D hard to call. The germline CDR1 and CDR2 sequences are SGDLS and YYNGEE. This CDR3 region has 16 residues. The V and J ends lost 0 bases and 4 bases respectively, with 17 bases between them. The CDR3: CASSVASIAYEYEQYF. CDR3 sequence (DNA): TGTGCCAGCAGCGTAGCTTCAATAGCCTATGAGTACGAGCAGTACTTC.

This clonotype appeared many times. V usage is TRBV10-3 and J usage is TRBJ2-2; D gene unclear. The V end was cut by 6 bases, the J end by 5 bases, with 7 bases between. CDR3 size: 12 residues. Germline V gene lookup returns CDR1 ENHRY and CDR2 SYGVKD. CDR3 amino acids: CAISQDTGELFF. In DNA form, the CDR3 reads TGTGCCATCAGCCAAGATACCGGGGAGCTGTTTTTT.

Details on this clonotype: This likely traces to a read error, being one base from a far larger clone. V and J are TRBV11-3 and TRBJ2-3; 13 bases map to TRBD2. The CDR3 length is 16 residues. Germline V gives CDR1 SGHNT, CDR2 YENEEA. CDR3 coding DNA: TGTGTCAGCAGACCGACTAGCGGGGGGACTACAGATACGCAGTATTTT. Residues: CVSRPTSGGTTDTQYF.

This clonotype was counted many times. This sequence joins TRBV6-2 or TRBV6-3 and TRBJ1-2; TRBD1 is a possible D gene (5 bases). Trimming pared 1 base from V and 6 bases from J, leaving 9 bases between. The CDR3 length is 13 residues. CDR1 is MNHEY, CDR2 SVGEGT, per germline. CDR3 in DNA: TGTGCCAGCAGTTACTTCGTACAGGATGGCTACACCTTC. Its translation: CASSYFVQDGYTF.

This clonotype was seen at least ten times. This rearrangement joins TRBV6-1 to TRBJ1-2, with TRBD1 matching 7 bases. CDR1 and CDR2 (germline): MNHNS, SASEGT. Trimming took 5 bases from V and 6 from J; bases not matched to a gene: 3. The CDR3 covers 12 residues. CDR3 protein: CASSRQGHGYTF. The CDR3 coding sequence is TGTGCCAGCAGTCGACAGGGCCATGGCTACACCTTC.